The clone carrying this T cell receptor (beta chain) has at least ten counts. Its target is unknown. The sample originates from a study of Graves' ophthalmopathy and Graves' hyperthyroidism. Findings and limits, study-wide: Researchers report that a 13-signature model separated ophthalmopathy from stable hyperthyroidism, posting around 90% sensitivity and 81.08% specificity.

Orbital computed tomography, thyroid ultrasound, TRAb, serum thyroxine and clinical symptoms formed the basis of diagnosis. TCR beta CDR3 regions were amplified from RNA transcripts. First-round RT-PCR relied on HTBI primers, and a second-round multiplex PCR came next. MiXCR, applied by TCRdb to the multiplex PCR reads, yields one record per CDR3 protein. The sample contains about 24,000 distinct CDR3 sequences, approximately 48% of which appear only once. The sample taken for sequencing was peripheral blood. This sequence was found in an adult woman with stable Graves' hyperthyroidism.

The CDR3 sequence: CASSQEYPPGEQFF. The CDR3 region has the DNA TGCGCCAGCAGCCAAGAGTACCCCCCCGGTGAGCAGTTCTTC. The rearrangement links TRBV4-1 to TRBJ2-1; D ambiguous. CDR3 length: 14 amino acids. Germline V lookup: CDR1 MGHRA, CDR2 YSYEKL. Trimming shortened V by 0 bases and J by 9 bases, and 12 bases separated the two germline ends.